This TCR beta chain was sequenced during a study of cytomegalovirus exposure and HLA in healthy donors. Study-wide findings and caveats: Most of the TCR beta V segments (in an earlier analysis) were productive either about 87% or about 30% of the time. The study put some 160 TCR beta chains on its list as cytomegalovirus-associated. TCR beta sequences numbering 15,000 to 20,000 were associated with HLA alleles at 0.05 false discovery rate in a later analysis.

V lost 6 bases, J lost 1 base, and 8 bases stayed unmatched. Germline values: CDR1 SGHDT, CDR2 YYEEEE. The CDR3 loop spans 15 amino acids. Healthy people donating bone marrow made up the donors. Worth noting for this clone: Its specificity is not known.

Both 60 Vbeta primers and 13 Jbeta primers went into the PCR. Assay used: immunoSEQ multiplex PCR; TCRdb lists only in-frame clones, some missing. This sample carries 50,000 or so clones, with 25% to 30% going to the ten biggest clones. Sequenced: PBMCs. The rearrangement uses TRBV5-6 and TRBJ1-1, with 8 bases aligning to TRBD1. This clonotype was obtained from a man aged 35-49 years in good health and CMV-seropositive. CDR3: CASNQGAGGNTEAFF. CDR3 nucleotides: TGTGCCAGCAACCAGGGGGCGGGTGGGAACACTGAAGCTTTCTTT.